Reported below is one T cell receptor beta chain. Data came from immunoSEQ multiplex PCR; TCRdb stores just in-frame clones and leaves some out. The top ten hold 0.95% to 1.3% of the sample, which has some 300,000 clones, 85% to 90% seen once. The entry originates in a study of blood T cell repertoires in COVID-19. V lost 2 bases and J 7 bases, leaving 12 bases between the germline ends. CDR3 length: 15 amino acids. The germline V gene encodes CDR1 MNHEY and CDR2 SMNVEV (reference sequence). Sequenced sample: peripheral blood. The TCR was taken from a woman between 35 and 50 years old with COVID-19, enrolled during active disease. The chain links TRBV27 to TRBJ1-6, with TRBD1 as a possible D gene (5 bases). This CDR3 reads CASSLIGQGNSPLHF. The CDR3 DNA follows: TGTGCCAGCAGTTTAATTGGACAAGGAAATTCACCCCTCCACTTT.